The 13 T cell receptor beta chains below all came from one sample that was sequenced in a study of cytotoxic CD8 clonotypes in ibrutinib-treated CLL. Some clones are missing from TCRdb's copy, which holds only in-frame ones; the method was immunoSEQ multiplex PCR. The table shows roughly 250,000 clones, with about three quarters occurring only once. The sample here was PBMCs, taken after 24 months of ibrutinib treatment. All receptors derive from a human donor with chronic lymphocytic leukemia.

This chain uses TRBV4-2 with TRBJ2-1, with no clear D. Trimming stripped 0 bases from V and 2 bases from J, with 11 bases between. CDR3 length: 16 amino acids. Germline loops: CDR1 LGHNA, CDR2 YNFKEQ. The CDR3 reads CASSQEGLLTYNEQFF. The DNA of the CDR3 is TGTGCCAGCAGCCAAGAAGGGTTACTAACCTACAATGAGCAGTTCTTC.

This rearrangement joins TRBV7-2 to TRBJ1-5; D remains unclear. The CDR3 is 15 amino acids. V was pared by 1 base and J by 0 bases, with 7 bases between. The germline CDR1 and CDR2 sequences are SGHTA and FQGNSA. The CDR3: CASSLEGYSNQPQHF. The CDR3 coding sequence is TGTGCCAGCAGCTTAGAGGGTTATAGCAATCAGCCCCAGCATTTT.

The rearrangement links TRBV14 to TRBJ1-2; D remains ambiguous. The CDR3 loop spans 13 amino acids. Germline V lookup: CDR1 SGHDN, CDR2 FVKESK. Trimming cost V 4 bases and J 8 bases, with 14 bases left between them. The CDR3 spells CASSRGLGRGYTF. CDR3 DNA sequence: TGTGCCAGCAGCCGCGGACTCGGCCGGGGCTACACCTTC.

The gene calls are TRBV7-2 and TRBJ2-1, with D perhaps TRBD1 (6 bases). The length of the CDR3 is 13 residues. V was cut by 6 bases and J by 9 bases, with 15 bases left in between. CDR1 and CDR2 from the germline V gene are SGHTA and FQGNSA. The CDR3 reads CASSWGRAVEQFF. Here the CDR3 DNA reads TGTGCCAGCAGTTGGGGGCGAGCGGTTGAGCAGTTCTTC. The whole variable domain, remainder taken from reference TRBV7-2 and TRBJ2-1, is GAGVSQSPSNKVTEKGKDVELRCDPISGHTALYWYRQSLGQGLEFLIYFQGNSAPDKSGLPSDRFSAERTGGSVSTLTIQRTQQEDSAVYLCASSWGRAVEQFFGPGTRLTVL.

The J gene is TRBJ2-7, the V gene TRBV11-2, with 7 bases aligning to TRBD2. The CDR3 loop spans 15 amino acids. Germline V CDR1 and CDR2: SGHAT, FQNNGV. Unmatched junction bases numbered 13, after V lost 8 bases and J lost 3 bases. The CDR3 nucleotides read TGTGCCAGCTCGGCCCGAAGCGGGACGGTCTACGAGCAGTACTTC. Translation gives CASSARSGTVYEQYF.

The chain combines TRBV6-6 with TRBJ1-2; a weak D match, TRBD1 (5 bases). Trimming cost V 0 bases and J 3 bases, with 8 bases left between them. This CDR3 is 14 amino acids long. Germline V gene lookup returns CDR1 MNHNY and CDR2 SVGAGI (reference sequence). CDR3: CASSYSLGDYGYTF. The DNA for the CDR3 is TGTGCCAGCAGTTACTCTTTGGGGGACTATGGCTACACCTTC.

The chain uses TRBV7-2 and TRBJ2-3, with D unclear. CDR3 length: 15 amino acids. Germline V CDR1 and CDR2: SGHTA, FQGNSA. V lost 3 bases and J lost 2, with 12 bases in between. CDR3 bases: TGTGCCAGCAGCTTTTCTGCCTCTTACACAGATACGCAGTATTTT. It codes for CASSFSASYTDTQYF.

The chain combines TRBV2 with TRBJ1-1, with D perhaps TRBD1 (5 bases). Germline V lookup: CDR1 SNHLY, CDR2 FYNNEI. The CDR3 is 14 residues long. With 6 bases removed from V and 11 bases from J, the gap between germline ends came to 22 bases. CDR3 sequence (DNA): TGTGCCAGCAGCCGGATGACAGTATCATTGGCGGCTTTCTTT. This sequence encodes CASSRMTVSLAAFF.

The J gene is TRBJ2-7, the V gene TRBV29-1; 9 positions match TRBD1. The CDR3 extends over 13 amino acids. The germline CDR1 and CDR2 sequences are SQVTM and ANQGSEA. V lost 5 bases, J lost 4 bases, and 6 bases stayed unmatched. The CDR3 region is CSVTGTGTYEQYF. The DNA of the CDR3 is TGCAGCGTTACCGGGACAGGGACTTACGAGCAGTACTTC.

V usage is TRBV6-5 and J usage is TRBJ2-1; no reliable D call. CDR3 length: 15 residues. Trimming removed 2 bases at V and 5 bases at J, with 13 bases between. Germline V lookup: CDR1 MNHEY, CDR2 SVGAGI. The CDR3 bases are TGTGCCAGCAGTTACGCGATACCAAGTAACAATGAGCAGTTCTTC. This encodes CASSYAIPSNNEQFF.

This chain connects TRBV7-6 to TRBJ1-2, with TRBD1 identical over 7 bases. This CDR3 region has 13 residues. V shed 5 bases and J 2 bases; nucleotides not matched to a gene: 2. CDR1 is SGHVS and CDR2 is FNYEAQ in the germline V gene. The CDR3: CASSRGQNYGYTF. CDR3 nucleotides: TGTGCCAGCAGCCGGGGACAGAACTATGGCTACACCTTC.

This chain joins TRBV5-1 and TRBJ2-2; D unresolved. V was cut by 7 bases and J by 4 bases, with 11 bases left in between. Germline V gene data show CDR1 as SGHRS and CDR2 as YFSETQ. The CDR3 is made up of 13 amino acids. In DNA, the CDR3 is TGCGCCAGCGGATCGATGGGCACCGGGGAGCTGTTTTTT. This sequence encodes CASGSMGTGELFF.

The V and J genes are TRBV13 and TRBJ1-1; D is ambiguous. This CDR3 comprises 13 residues. The V gene lost 5 bases and the J gene lost 0 bases, with 7 bases spanning the gap. The V gene's germline CDR1 is PRHDT and CDR2 FYEKMQ (reference sequence). The CDR3 loop reads CASSLQMNTEAFF. CDR3 nucleotides: TGTGCCAGCAGCCTCCAAATGAACACTGAAGCTTTCTTT.